This T cell receptor (beta chain) comes out of a study of cytomegalovirus exposure and HLA in healthy donors. Study-wide context: A prior analysis found around 110 million unique TCR beta sequences from 150 million to 200 million T cells. Study outcomes and limitations: Analysis was carried out at a later point, and it linked a missense DCLRE1C variant to TCR beta V- and J-gene trimming. Among immune exposure information, only CMV serostatus was available.

The primer mix had 60 Vbeta and 13 Jbeta primers. Here immunoSEQ multiplex PCR was the method, and the copy in TCRdb shows in-frame clones only, minus some. The sample shows approximately 150,000 clones, 71% of them seen only once. About this clone itself: The antigen is not known.

The CDR3 contains 13 residues. Germline-derived CDR1 and CDR2 are LGHNA and YNFKEQ. Trimming stripped 1 base from V and 4 bases from J, with 7 bases between. The rearrangement joins TRBV4-2 to TRBJ2-5; D uncertain. The sample taken for sequencing was PBMCs. The clonotype comes from a woman aged 25 to 39 in good health and CMV-seronegative. CDR3 loop: CASSQGLGETQYF. The CDR3 region has the DNA TGTGCCAGCAGCCAAGGGCTTGGAGAGACCCAGTACTTC.